The TCR beta chain described here comes from a study of T and B cells in COVID-19 patients. Study-wide context: Active-infection patients were older, median 67 years, than recovered patients, median around 35 years. Findings of the study overall: Exclusive to the recovered cohort were more than 2,000 TCR clusters, 31 of them with low generation probability.

CDR1 is SGHDT, CDR2 YYEEEE, per germline. The CDR3 extends over 15 amino acids. Comments on this clonotype: The antigen is undetermined. One end of the junction does not line up with germline, which may come from a read error.

BIOMED2 TRB-A/B primer pools were used in multiplex TRB PCR. TCRdb re-derived calls from the multiplex PCR reads in MiXCR, one entry per CDR3 protein. The sample lists 1,200 to 1,500 distinct CDR3 sequences, about 25% seen once, with approximately 30% in the top ten. Each TRB amplification used 250-500 ng of genomic DNA from blood. The source material was blood. The receptor comes from a human donor with active COVID-19. This chain joins TRBV5-6 and TRBJ2-1, with 10 bases aligning to TRBD2. This CDR3 reads CASSLVIAGGNEQFF. The DNA for the CDR3 is TGCGCCAGCAGCTTGGTTATAGCGGGGGGAAATGAGCAGTTCTTC.